The 19 T cell receptor beta chains in this list originate from one sample, sequenced in a study of blood T cell repertoires in COVID-19. This table comes from immunoSEQ multiplex PCR, and its TCRdb copy is limited to in-frame clones, with some not included. The table shows around 100,000 clones, with 86% occurring only once. Sequencing input: peripheral blood. Source of these receptors: a man aged 35 to 55 with acute or convalescent COVID-19.

V is TRBV5-1 and J is TRBJ1-2; 9 bases line up with TRBD1. CDR1 and CDR2 (germline): SGHRS, YFSETQ. CDR3 length equals 17 residues. Losses at the gene ends were 0 bases for V and 10 bases for J; bases not matched to a gene: 16. The CDR3 reads CASSLGSLGQGVIFYTF. The CDR3 nucleotides read TGCGCCAGCAGCTTGGGAAGCCTGGGACAGGGTGTAATCTTCTACACCTTC.

This chain joins TRBV7-2 and TRBJ1-2, with D hard to call. The V end was cut by 7 bases, the J end by 7 bases, with 19 bases between. Germline lookup yields CDR1 SGHTA and CDR2 FQGNSA. The CDR3 spans 14 residues. As DNA, the CDR3 is TGTGCCAGCACCTTCGTGTCAGCGCGTTCTGGCTACACCTTC. Translated, it gives CASTFVSARSGYTF.

The chain recombines TRBV5-4 with TRBJ2-7; TRBD1 matches at 7 bases. Trimming took 1 base from V and 2 from J; bases not matched to a gene: 3. The CDR3 is 14 amino acids. Germline lookup yields CDR1 SGHNT and CDR2 YYREEE (reference sequence). As DNA, the CDR3 is TGTGCCAGCAGCTTGACAGGGGTACCCTACGAGCAGTACTTC. Its translation is CASSLTGVPYEQYF. The complete variable domain, with remaining parts taken from reference TRBV5-4 and TRBJ2-7, reads ETGVTQSPTHLIKTRGQQVTLRCSSQSGHNTVSWYQQALGQGPQFIFQYYREEENGRGNFPPRFSGLQFPNYSSELNVNALELDDSALYLCASSLTGVPYEQYFGPGTRLTVT.

This chain links TRBV11-3 with TRBJ2-1; D remains ambiguous. From germline, CDR1 is SGHNT and CDR2 YENEEA. The V gene lost 0 bases and the J gene lost 0 bases, with 9 bases spanning the gap. This CDR3 has 16 amino acids. The chain's CDR3 is CASSLESSSSYNEQFF. CDR3 nucleotide sequence: TGTGCCAGCAGCTTAGAGTCGTCGAGCTCCTACAATGAGCAGTTCTTC.

This clone was counted a single time. The rearrangement joins TRBV29-1 to TRBJ1-1; 9 positions agree with TRBD1. This CDR3 has 13 residues. Trimming at V came to 5 bases and at J to 5 bases, leaving 6 bases not matched to a gene. From germline, CDR1 is SQVTM and CDR2 ANQGSEA. CDR3: CSVLQGAWTEAFF. Here the CDR3 DNA reads TGCAGCGTTTTACAGGGGGCTTGGACTGAAGCTTTCTTT.

V gene TRBV6-5 combines with J gene TRBJ1-2, with 7 bases matching TRBD1. Germline V gene data show CDR1 as MNHEY and CDR2 as SVGAGI. Germline trimming cut 5 bases from V and 8 bases from J; bases unmatched to any gene: 8. The length of the CDR3 is 13 residues. DNA of the CDR3: TGTGCCAGCAGTCTTAACAGGGGCAGGGGCTACACCTTC. This codes for CASSLNRGRGYTF.

The chain is built from TRBV10-3 and TRBJ1-1; 10 positions match TRBD1. J lost 6 bases, V lost 10 bases, and 11 bases had no gene match. Germline lookup yields CDR1 ENHRY and CDR2 SYGVKD. This CDR3 region has 14 residues. This CDR3 reads CATDRDRGLSEAFF. The CDR3 nucleotides read TGTGCCACCGACCGGGACAGGGGACTCTCTGAAGCTTTCTTT.

This clone was seen more than once but under ten times. The chain carries TRBV5-6 and TRBJ2-5; 10 bases are a match to TRBD1. Germline CDR1 is SGHDT and CDR2 is YYEEEE. This CDR3 contains 17 residues. Unmatched junction bases numbered 13, after V lost 3 bases and J lost 5 bases. The CDR3, as DNA: TGTGCCAGCAGCTCGGCTTGGACAGGGGGAGGTGGGGAGACCCAGTACTTC. Residues: CASSSAWTGGGGETQYF.

The V call is TRBV11-2, the J call TRBJ2-2; TRBD2 matches 8 bases. The germline CDR1 and CDR2 sequences are SGHAT and FQNNGV. The CDR3 length is 16 residues. V was pared by 1 base and J by 3 bases, with 4 bases of the junction left unmatched. Written as DNA, the CDR3 is TGTGCCAGCAGCTTAGGAGTAGCGGGGCACACCGGGGAGCTGTTTTTT. Encoded protein: CASSLGVAGHTGELFF.

This clone was counted a single time. The chain has TRBV19 and TRBJ1-1; D might be TRBD1 (5 bases). The CDR3 has 12 amino acids. Trimming shortened V by 6 bases and J by 5 bases, and 10 bases separated the two germline ends. The V gene's germline CDR1 is LNHDA and CDR2 SQIVND (reference sequence). The CDR3 coding sequence is TGTGCCAGTAGATCGGGGGAGACTGAAGCTTTCTTT. Amino acid sequence: CASRSGETEAFF.

The CDR3 DNA sequence: TGTGCCAGCAGAGGGGGTGTGGACACAGATACGCAGTATTTT. Protein: CASRGGVDTDTQYF. The V gene is TRBV27, the J gene TRBJ2-3; possible D gene TRBD1, 6 bases. The CDR3 loop spans 14 amino acids. Germline CDR1 MNHEY, CDR2 SMNVEV (reference sequence). V lost 6 bases and J 2 bases, leaving 12 bases between the germline ends.

This clone has at least ten counts. The chain couples TRBV7-9 to TRBJ2-1, with D maybe TRBD1 (5 bases). CDR1 and CDR2 (germline): SEHNR, FQNEAQ (reference sequence). The CDR3 has 15 residues. Trimming stripped 3 bases from V and 6 bases from J, with 15 bases between. The CDR3 loop is CASSFRPGLGNEQFF. In DNA form, the CDR3 reads TGTGCCAGCAGCTTCCGACCAGGGCTGGGCAATGAGCAGTTCTTC.

The chain links TRBV7-3 to TRBJ2-1, with TRBD1 as a possible D gene (6 bases). The CDR3 is made up of 15 amino acids. V was pared by 5 bases and J by 8 bases, with 19 bases between. Germline V gene sequence: CDR1 SGHTA, CDR2 FQGTGA. CDR3 loop: CASSVQGAVHYEQFF. In nucleotides, the CDR3 is TGTGCCAGCAGCGTACAGGGAGCGGTCCATTATGAGCAGTTCTTC.

The rearrangement joins TRBV12-5 to TRBJ1-1; D might be TRBD1 (5 bases). The ends were cut back, 6 bases at V and 4 bases at J, with 30 bases in the middle. The CDR3 has 19 amino acids. The germline gives CDR1 LGHNT, CDR2 FRNRAP. The CDR3 loop is CASGVDHGAGLDVGTEAFF. For the CDR3, the DNA is TGTGCTAGTGGCGTAGACCATGGGGCAGGGCTGGATGTAGGCACTGAAGCTTTCTTT.

In the case of this clone: Other DNA sequences in this specimen translate into the identical CDR3. The chain has TRBV5-1 and TRBJ1-4, with D tentatively TRBD1 (6 bases). The V end was cut by 0 bases, the J end by 5 bases, with 8 bases between. This CDR3 has 14 residues. Germline values: CDR1 SGHRS, CDR2 YFSETQ. In nucleotides, the CDR3 is TGCGCCAGCAGCTTGGTTCAGGGGAATGAAAAACTGTTTTTT. It is translated as CASSLVQGNEKLFF.

CDR3 loop: CASSRGGNQETQYF. The CDR3 DNA is TGCGCCAGCAGCCGAGGGGGAAACCAAGAGACCCAGTACTTC. The genes are TRBV5-1 and TRBJ2-5; TRBD1 is a possible D gene (6 bases). The CDR3 spans 14 residues. Germline V lookup: CDR1 SGHRS, CDR2 YFSETQ. With 4 bases removed from V and 0 bases from J, the gap between germline ends came to 10 bases.

The V call is TRBV12-3 or TRBV12-4, the J call TRBJ2-5, with D unresolved. Trimming cost V 2 bases and J 4 bases, with 2 bases left between them. The CDR3 totals 11 residues. CDR3 loop: CASSLRETQYF. The CDR3 DNA reads as TGTGCCAGCAGTTTACGAGAGACCCAGTACTTC.

The genes are TRBV11-2 and TRBJ2-7, with 10 bases aligning to TRBD1. The CDR3 length is 15 residues. V dropped 2 bases and J dropped 5; count of bases not matched to a gene: 6. Per germline, CDR1 SGHAT and CDR2 FQNNGV. The CDR3 spells CASSLIRGQGNEQYF. The CDR3 nucleotides read TGTGCCAGCAGCTTAATCAGGGGACAGGGGAACGAGCAGTACTTC. The full variable domain, with the rest looked up from reference TRBV11-2 and TRBJ2-7, is EAGVAQSPRYKIIEKRQSVAFWCNPISGHATLYWYQQILGQGPKLLIQFQNNGVVDDSQLPKDRFSAERLKGVDSTLKIQPAKLEDSAVYLCASSLIRGQGNEQYFGPGTRLTVT.

The gene calls are TRBV6-5 and TRBJ1-1; D may be TRBD1 (5 bases). V was shortened by 0 bases and J by 7 bases, with 12 bases between the two germline ends. Germline CDR1 is MNHEY and CDR2 is SVGAGI. The CDR3 covers 14 residues. This chain's CDR3 is CASSYSKTGGEAFF. In DNA form, the CDR3 reads TGTGCCAGCAGTTACTCGAAGACCGGGGGTGAAGCTTTCTTT.